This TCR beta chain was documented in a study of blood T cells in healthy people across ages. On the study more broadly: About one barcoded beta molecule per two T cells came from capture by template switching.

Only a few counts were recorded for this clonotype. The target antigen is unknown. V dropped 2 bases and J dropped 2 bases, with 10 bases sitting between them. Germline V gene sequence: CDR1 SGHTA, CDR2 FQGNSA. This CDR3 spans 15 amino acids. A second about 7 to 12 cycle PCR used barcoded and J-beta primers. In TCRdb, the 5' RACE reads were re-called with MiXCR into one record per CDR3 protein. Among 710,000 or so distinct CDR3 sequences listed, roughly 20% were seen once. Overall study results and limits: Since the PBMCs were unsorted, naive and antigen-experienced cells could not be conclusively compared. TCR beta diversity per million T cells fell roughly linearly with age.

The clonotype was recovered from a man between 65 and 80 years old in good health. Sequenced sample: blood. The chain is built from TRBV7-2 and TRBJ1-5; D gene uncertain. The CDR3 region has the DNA TGTGCCAGCAGCTTAACGTGGGTAGGCAATCAGCCCCAGCATTTT. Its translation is CASSLTWVGNQPQHF.